This TCR beta chain comes out of a study of graft-versus-host responses after intestinal transplantation. Study-wide context: Transplant recipients had multivisceral, liver-intestinal, or isolated intestinal grafts. Induction with anti-thymocyte globulin, then tacrolimus and steroids for 2 to 3 years, was given to all recipients. Study conclusions and caveats: GvH clones were found in recipient marrow; some appeared first in ileum or blood. Those patients showing graft-donor T cell macrochimerism displayed high graft-versus-host to host-versus-graft clonal ratios in allografts.

Clones were read by immunoSEQ multiplex PCR, and TCRdb kept only the in-frame ones, dropping some. This table has nearly 90,000 clones, roughly four fifths appearing once. This clone appeared a single time. The antigen remains undetermined. Trimming took 5 bases from V and 5 from J; bases not matched to a gene: 4. Per germline, CDR1 MNHEY and CDR2 SVGAGI. The CDR3 consists of 15 residues. Sequencing used unstimulated CD8+ T cells sorted from spleen or lymph node cells, obtained before intestinal transplant. This clonotype was sampled from a human donor who received an intestinal transplant. The rearrangement joins TRBV6-5 to TRBJ2-5, with 14 bases that match TRBD2. As DNA, the CDR3 is TGTGCCAGCAGTGGACTAGCGGGAGGACGCGAGACCCAGTACTTC. Translated: CASSGLAGGRETQYF.